Presented here are 5 T cell receptor beta chains from one specimen sequenced in a study of blood T cell repertoires in COVID-19. Profiling relied on immunoSEQ multiplex PCR, and the TCRdb table lists in-frame clones only, not all of them. Of more than 60,000 clones in the sample, about 93% were seen once. The sequencing input was peripheral blood. These receptors were obtained from a human donor in a cohort sampled during active COVID-19.

The chain has TRBV6-5 and TRBJ2-7, with 7 positions matching TRBD1. The germline V gene has CDR1 MNHEY and CDR2 SVGAGI. J was trimmed by 1 base and V by 8 bases; bases with no gene match: 8. There are 14 residues in the CDR3. This CDR3 reads CASARDSKSYEQYF. CDR3 in DNA: TGTGCCAGCGCCCGGGACAGTAAATCCTACGAGCAGTACTTC.

This chain uses TRBV11-2 with TRBJ2-2; tentatively, D is TRBD2 (6 bases). Trimming cost V 2 bases and J 3 bases, with 10 bases left between them. CDR3 length: 15 residues. CDR1 and CDR2 (germline): SGHAT, FQNNGV. Here the CDR3 DNA reads TGTGCCAGCAGCTTACGGAGGGGTGACACCGGGGAGCTGTTTTTT. Its protein product is CASSLRRGDTGELFF.

The chain carries TRBV29-1 and TRBJ1-2; 8 bases fit TRBD1. CDR3 length: 11 amino acids. The junction had 6 bases not matched to a gene; V was cut back by 7 bases and J by 8 bases. Germline-derived CDR1 and CDR2 are SQVTM and ANQGSEA. The CDR3 reads CSADRGQGYTF. The CDR3 nucleotides read TGCAGCGCAGACAGGGGACAGGGCTACACCTTC.

This clone was seen more than once but under ten times. This chain uses TRBV23-1 with TRBJ2-7, with 7 bases identical to TRBD1. TRBV23-1 is filed as an ORF, its function uncertain. With V trimmed by 2 bases and J by 8 bases, 12 bases remained unmatched. The CDR3 contains 15 residues. The CDR3 loop reads CASSQPDREKWKQYF. In nucleotides, the CDR3 is TGCGCCAGCAGTCAACCCGACAGGGAGAAGTGGAAGCAGTACTTC.

This rearrangement joins TRBV3-1 (or the pseudogene TRBV3-2) to TRBJ1-6; D remains unclear. V gave up 0 bases and J gave up 4 bases, with 10 bases separating them. The CDR3 runs to 16 residues. CDR1 and CDR2 (germline): LGHDT, YNNKEL (reference sequence). The CDR3, as DNA: TGTGCCAGCAGCCAAGATCTTGTTTCTTATAATTCACCCCTCCACTTT. Its translation: CASSQDLVSYNSPLHF.